This paragraph covers one T cell receptor beta chain sequence. TCRdb recomputed calls from the RT-PCR reads with MiXCR, one row per CDR3 protein. The sample shows about 210,000 distinct CDR3 sequences, 38% of them seen only once. CDR3 length: 15 residues. V shed 1 base and J 5 bases; nucleotides not matched to a gene: 5. Germline CDR1 reads SGHRS; CDR2 reads YFSETQ. The data stem from a study of patients and donors after allogeneic stem cell transplantation. The gene calls are TRBV5-1 and TRBJ2-1, with 8 bases aligning to TRBD2. This receptor was taken from a human donor who was either an allogeneic HSCT recipient or a stem cell or donor lymphocyte infusion donor (not recorded which). It is not recorded whose cells these are; they may come from a transplant donor. Specimen: blood, either unsorted or a sorted T cell fraction (not recorded which). The CDR3 region has the DNA TGCGCCAGCAGCTTGCTAACTAGCGGCAACAATGAGCAGTTCTTC. It codes for CASSLLTSGNNEQFF.